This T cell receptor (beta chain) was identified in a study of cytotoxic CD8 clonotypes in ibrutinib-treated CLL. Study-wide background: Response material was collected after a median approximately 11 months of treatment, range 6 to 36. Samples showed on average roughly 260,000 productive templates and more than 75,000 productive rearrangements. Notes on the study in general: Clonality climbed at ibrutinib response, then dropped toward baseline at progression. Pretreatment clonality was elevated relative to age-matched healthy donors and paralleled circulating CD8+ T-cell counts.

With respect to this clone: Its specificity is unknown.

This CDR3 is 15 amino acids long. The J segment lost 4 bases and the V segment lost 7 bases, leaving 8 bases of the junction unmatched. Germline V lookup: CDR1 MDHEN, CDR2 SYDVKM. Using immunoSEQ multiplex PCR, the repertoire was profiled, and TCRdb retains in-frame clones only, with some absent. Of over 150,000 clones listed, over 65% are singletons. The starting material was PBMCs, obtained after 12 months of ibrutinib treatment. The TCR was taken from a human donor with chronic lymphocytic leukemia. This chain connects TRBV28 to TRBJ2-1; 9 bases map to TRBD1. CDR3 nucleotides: TGTGCCAGCATTAAACAGGGGGCAGAGTACAATGAGCAGTTCTTC. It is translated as CASIKQGAEYNEQFF.